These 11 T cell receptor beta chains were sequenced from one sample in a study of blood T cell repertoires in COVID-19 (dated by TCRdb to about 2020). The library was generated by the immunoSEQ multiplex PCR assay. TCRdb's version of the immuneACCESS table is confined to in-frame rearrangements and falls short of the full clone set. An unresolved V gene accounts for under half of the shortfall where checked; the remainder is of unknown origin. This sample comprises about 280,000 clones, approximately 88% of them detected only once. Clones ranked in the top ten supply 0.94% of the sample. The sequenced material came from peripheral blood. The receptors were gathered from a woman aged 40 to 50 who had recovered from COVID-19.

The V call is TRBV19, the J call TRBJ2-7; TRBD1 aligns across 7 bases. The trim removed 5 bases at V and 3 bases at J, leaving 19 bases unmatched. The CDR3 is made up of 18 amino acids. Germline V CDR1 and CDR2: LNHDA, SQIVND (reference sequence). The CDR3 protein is CASSARDSLFRLDYEQYF. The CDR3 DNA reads TGTGCCAGTAGTGCCCGGGACAGTCTTTTTCGACTGGACTACGAGCAGTACTTC.

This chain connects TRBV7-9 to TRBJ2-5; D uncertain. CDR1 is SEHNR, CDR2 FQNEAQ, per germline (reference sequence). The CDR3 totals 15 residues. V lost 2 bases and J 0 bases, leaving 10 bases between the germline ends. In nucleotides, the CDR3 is TGTGCCAGCAGCTTAACTCCCAAGAACCAAGAGACCCAGTACTTC. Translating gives CASSLTPKNQETQYF.

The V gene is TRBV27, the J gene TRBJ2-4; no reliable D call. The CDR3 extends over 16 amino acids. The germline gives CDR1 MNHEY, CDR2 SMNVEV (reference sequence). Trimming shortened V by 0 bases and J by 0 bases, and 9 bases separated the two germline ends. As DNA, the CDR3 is TGTGCCAGCAGTTTATCGCAGAATATAGCCAAAAACATTCAGTACTTC. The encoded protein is CASSLSQNIAKNIQYF.

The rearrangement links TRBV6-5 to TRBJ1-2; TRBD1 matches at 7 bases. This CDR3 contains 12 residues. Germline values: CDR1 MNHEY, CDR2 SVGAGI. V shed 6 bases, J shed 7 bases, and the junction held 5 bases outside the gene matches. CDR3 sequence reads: CASSPQGGGYTF. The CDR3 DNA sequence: TGTGCCAGCAGCCCCCAGGGGGGTGGCTACACCTTC.

The CDR3 bases are TGTGCCAGCAGCCTCGGGACTAGCGGGAGGAACCTCCTTTACGAGCAGTACTTC. This gives the protein CASSLGTSGRNLLYEQYF. This chain uses TRBV5-6 with TRBJ2-7, with 15 bases aligning to TRBD2. J lost 4 bases, V lost 4 bases, and 12 bases had no gene match. This CDR3 has 18 amino acids. CDR1 and CDR2 from the germline V gene are SGHDT and YYEEEE. Variable domain in full (rest from reference TRBV5-6 and TRBJ2-7): DAGVTQSPTHLIKTRGQQVTLRCSPKSGHDTVSWYQQALGQGPQFIFQYYEEEERQRGNFPDRFSGHQFPNYSSELNVNALLLGDSALYLCASSLGTSGRNLLYEQYFGPGTRLTVT.

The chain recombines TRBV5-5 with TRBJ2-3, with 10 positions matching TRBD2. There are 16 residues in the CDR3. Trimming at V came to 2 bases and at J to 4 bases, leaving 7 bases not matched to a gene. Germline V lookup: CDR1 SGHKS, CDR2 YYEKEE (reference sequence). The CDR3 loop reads CASSFAASGSADTQYF. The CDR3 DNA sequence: TGTGCCAGCAGCTTTGCGGCTAGCGGGAGTGCAGATACGCAGTATTTT.

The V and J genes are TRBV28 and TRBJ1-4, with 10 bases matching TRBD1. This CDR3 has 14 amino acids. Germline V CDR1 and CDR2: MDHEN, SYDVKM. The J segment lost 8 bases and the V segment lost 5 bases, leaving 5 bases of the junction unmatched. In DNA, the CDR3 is TGTGCCAGCAGTCCAGGGGACAGGGGCGAAAAACTGTTTTTT. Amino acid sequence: CASSPGDRGEKLFF.

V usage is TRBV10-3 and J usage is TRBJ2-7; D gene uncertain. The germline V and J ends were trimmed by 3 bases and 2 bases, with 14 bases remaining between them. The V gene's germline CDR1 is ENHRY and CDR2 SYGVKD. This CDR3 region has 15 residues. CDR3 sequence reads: CAISDSATTTYEQYF. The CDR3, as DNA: TGTGCCATCAGTGACTCGGCTACTACTACCTACGAGCAGTACTTC.

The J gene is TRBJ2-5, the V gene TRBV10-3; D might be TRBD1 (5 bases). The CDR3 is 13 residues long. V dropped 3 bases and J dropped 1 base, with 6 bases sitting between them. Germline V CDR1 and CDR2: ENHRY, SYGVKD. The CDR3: CAISDDSQETQYF. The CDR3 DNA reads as TGTGCCATCAGTGATGACAGCCAAGAGACCCAGTACTTC.

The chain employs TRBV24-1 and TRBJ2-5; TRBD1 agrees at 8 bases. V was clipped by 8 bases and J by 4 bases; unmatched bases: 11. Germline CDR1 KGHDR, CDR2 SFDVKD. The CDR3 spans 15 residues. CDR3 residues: CATMDSRTGTETQYF. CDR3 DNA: TGTGCCACCATGGACTCACGGACAGGGACAGAGACCCAGTACTTC.

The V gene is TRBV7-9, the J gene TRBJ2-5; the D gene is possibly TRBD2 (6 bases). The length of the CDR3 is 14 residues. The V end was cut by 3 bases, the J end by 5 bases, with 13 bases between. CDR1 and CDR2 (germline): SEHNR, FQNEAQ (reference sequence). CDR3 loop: CASSLAAAGETQYF. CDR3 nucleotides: TGTGCCAGCAGCTTGGCGGCGGCGGGGGAGACCCAGTACTTC. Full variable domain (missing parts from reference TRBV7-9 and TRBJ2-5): DTGVSQNPRHKITKRGQNVTFRCDPISEHNRLYWYRQTLGQGPEFLTYFQNEAQLEKSRLLSDRFSAERPKGSFSTLEIQRTEQGDSAMYLCASSLAAAGETQYFGPGTRLLVL.